This T cell receptor (beta chain) originates from a study of TIL therapy for anti-PD-1-resistant metastatic lung cancer. On the study more broadly: Progressing patients received lymphodepletion, expanded TIL infusion and IL-2.

Time point in this sample: pre-treatment sample, taken before nivolumab and TIL therapy. The immunoSEQ assay was v3. The protocol was immunoSEQ multiplex PCR, while the TCRdb copy is restricted to in-frame clones and leaves out a portion. The data show 50,000 to 70,000 clones, 75% to 85% seen once. The CDR3 is made up of 15 amino acids. V shed 3 bases and J 5 bases; nucleotides not matched to a gene: 9. Germline CDR1 and CDR2: SGHAT and FQNNGV. The V gene is TRBV11-2, the J gene TRBJ2-5, with 7 bases matching TRBD2. The material was blood, obtained at baseline. The origin of this receptor is a person aged 25 to 80 with non-small cell lung cancer. The CDR3 region is CASSLFLEGGETQYF. The CDR3, as DNA: TGTGCCAGCAGCTTGTTTCTAGAGGGAGGGGAGACCCAGTACTTC.